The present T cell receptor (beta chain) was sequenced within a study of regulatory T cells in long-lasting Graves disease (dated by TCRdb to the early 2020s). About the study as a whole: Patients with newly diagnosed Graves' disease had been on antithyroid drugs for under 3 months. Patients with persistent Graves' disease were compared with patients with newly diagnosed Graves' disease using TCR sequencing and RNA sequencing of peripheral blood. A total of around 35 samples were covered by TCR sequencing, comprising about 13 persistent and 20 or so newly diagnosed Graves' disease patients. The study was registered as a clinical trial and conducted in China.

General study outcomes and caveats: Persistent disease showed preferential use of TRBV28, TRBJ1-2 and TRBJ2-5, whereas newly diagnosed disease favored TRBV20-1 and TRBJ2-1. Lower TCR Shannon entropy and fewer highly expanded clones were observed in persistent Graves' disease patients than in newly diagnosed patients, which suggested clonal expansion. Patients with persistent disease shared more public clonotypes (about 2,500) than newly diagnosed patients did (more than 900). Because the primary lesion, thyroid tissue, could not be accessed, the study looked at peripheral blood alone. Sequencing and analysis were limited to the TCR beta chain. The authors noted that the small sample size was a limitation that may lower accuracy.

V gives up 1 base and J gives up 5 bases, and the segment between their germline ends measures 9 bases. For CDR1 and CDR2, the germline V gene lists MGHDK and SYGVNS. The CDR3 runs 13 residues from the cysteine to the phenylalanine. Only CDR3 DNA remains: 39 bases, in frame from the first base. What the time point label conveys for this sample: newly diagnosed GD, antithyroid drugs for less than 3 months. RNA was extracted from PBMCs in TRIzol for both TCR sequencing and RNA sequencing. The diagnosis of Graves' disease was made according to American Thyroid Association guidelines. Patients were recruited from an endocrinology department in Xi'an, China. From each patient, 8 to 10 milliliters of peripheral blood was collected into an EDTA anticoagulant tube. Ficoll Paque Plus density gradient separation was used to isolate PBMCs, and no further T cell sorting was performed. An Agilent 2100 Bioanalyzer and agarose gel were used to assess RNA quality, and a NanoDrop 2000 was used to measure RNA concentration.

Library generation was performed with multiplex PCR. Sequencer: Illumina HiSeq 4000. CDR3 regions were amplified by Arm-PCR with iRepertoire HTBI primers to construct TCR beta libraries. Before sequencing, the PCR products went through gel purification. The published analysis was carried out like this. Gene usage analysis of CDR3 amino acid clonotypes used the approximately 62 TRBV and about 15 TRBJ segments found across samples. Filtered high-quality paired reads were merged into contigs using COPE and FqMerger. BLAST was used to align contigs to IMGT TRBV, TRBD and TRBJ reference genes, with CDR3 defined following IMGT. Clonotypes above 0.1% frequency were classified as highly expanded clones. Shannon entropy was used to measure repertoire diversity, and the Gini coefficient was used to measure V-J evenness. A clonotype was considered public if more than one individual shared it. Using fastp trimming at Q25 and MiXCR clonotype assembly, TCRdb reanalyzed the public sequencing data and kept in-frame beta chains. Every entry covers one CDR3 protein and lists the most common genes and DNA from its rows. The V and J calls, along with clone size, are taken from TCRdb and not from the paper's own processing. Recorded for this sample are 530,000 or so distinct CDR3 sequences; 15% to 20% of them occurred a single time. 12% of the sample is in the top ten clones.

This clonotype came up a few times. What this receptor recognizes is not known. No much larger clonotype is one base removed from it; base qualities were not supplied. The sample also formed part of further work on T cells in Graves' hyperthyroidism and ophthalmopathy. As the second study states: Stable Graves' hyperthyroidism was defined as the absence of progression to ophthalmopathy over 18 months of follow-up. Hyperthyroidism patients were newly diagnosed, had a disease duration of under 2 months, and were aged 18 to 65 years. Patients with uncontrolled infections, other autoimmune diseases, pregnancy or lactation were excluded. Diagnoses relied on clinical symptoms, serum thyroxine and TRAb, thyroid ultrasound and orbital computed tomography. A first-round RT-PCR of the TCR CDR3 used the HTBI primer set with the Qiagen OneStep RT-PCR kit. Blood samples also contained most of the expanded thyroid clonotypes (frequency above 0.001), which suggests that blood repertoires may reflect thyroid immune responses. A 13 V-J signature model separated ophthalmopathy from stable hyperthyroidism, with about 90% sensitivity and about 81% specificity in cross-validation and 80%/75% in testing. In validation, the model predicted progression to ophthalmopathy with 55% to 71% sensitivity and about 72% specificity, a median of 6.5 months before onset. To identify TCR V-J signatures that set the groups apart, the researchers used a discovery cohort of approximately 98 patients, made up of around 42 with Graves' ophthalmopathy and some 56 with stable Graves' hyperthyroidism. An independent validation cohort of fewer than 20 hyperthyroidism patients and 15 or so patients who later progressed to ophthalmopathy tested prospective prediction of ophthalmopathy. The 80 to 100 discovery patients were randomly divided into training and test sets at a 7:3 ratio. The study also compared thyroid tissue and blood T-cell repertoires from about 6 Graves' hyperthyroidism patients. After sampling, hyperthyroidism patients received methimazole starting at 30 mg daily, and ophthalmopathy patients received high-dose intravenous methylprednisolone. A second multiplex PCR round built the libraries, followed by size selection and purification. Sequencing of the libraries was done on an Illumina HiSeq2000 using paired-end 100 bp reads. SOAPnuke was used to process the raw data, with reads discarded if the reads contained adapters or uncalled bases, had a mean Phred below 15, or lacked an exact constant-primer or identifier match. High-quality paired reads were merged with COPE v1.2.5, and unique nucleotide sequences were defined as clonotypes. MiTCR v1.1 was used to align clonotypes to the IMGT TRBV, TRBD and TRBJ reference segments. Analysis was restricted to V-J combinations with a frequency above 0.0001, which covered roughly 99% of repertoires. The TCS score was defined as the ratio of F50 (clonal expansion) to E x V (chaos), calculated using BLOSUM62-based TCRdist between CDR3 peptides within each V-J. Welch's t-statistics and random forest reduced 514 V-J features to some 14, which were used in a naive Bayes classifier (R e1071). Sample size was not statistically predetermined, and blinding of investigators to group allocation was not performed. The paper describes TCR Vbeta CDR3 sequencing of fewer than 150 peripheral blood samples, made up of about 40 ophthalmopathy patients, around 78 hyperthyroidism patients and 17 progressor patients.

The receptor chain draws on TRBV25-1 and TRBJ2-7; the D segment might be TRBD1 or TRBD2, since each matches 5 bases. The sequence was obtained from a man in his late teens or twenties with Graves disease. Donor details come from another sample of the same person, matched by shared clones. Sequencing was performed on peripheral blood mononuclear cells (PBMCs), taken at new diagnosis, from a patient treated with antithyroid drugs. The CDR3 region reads CASSESGTHEQYF. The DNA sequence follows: TGTGCCAGCAGTGAATCAGGGACCCACGAGCAGTACTTC.